A single sample gave rise to the 21 T cell receptor beta chains below, sequenced in a study of T cells after yellow fever vaccination. MiXCR, applied by TCRdb to the 5' RACE reads, yields one record per CDR3 protein. Of about 200,000 distinct CDR3 sequences in the sample, 3.2% are singletons; the top ten hold about 3%. Sequenced material: CD4+ T cells sorted from PBMCs, taken 10 days after the yellow fever booster vaccination. Receptors originate from a man aged 18 to 29 who received the YFV17D yellow fever vaccine.

Only a few counts were recorded for this clonotype. The V gene is TRBV4-2, the J gene TRBJ2-5, with TRBD1 identical over 9 bases. In germline, CDR1 is LGHNA, CDR2 YNFKEQ. Trimming at V came to 3 bases and at J to 5 bases, leaving 13 bases not matched to a gene. The CDR3 length is 17 residues. In DNA, the CDR3 is TGTGCCAGCAGCCAGGGGACAGGGAGATTGGTAGGGGAGACCCAGTACTTC. Translating it yields CASSQGTGRLVGETQYF.

This clonotype was seen many times. The V gene is TRBV20-1, the J gene TRBJ2-5; 8 bases agree with TRBD1. Germline lookup yields CDR1 DFQATT and CDR2 SNEGSKA (reference sequence). Unmatched junction bases numbered 2, after V lost 6 bases and J lost 2 bases. The CDR3 sequence is 12 residues long. The CDR3 nucleotides are TGCAGTGCAAGGACAGGGCAAGAGACCCAGTACTTC. Translated, it gives CSARTGQETQYF.

This clonotype was recorded many times. This chain connects TRBV7-9 to TRBJ2-5; D uncertain. The germline V and J ends were trimmed by 1 base and 5 bases, with 8 bases remaining between them. Per germline, CDR1 SEHNR and CDR2 FQNEAQ (reference sequence). The CDR3 covers 13 residues. The CDR3 here is CASSLDGYETQYF. The CDR3 DNA follows: TGTGCCAGCAGCTTAGACGGCTATGAGACCCAGTACTTC.

This clonotype was picked up many times. As DNA, the CDR3 is TGTGCCAGCAGCCCCCGGGTAGCAGGGGCCAATTCACCCCTCCACTTT. It yields the protein CASSPRVAGANSPLHF. The chain combines TRBV7-2 with TRBJ1-6; maybe TRBD1 (6 bases). Germline V lookup: CDR1 SGHTA, CDR2 FQGNSA. Trimming took off 5 bases at V and 7 bases at J, with 18 bases between the two ends. The CDR3 spans 16 residues. The variable domain in full, completed from reference TRBV7-2 and TRBJ1-6, reads GAGVSQSPSNKVTEKGKDVELRCDPISGHTALYWYRQSLGQGLEFLIYFQGNSAPDKSGLPSDRFSAERTGGSVSTLTIQRTQQEDSAVYLCASSPRVAGANSPLHFGNGTRLTVT.

This clonotype was recorded many times. This sequence joins TRBV20-1 and TRBJ2-5; 8 positions agree with TRBD2. Trimming at V came to 7 bases and at J to 3 bases, leaving 7 bases not matched to a gene. In germline, CDR1 is DFQATT, CDR2 SNEGSKA (reference sequence). There are 13 residues in the CDR3. The CDR3: CSVFGRGEETQYF. Written as DNA, the CDR3 is TGCAGTGTCTTCGGGAGGGGGGAAGAGACCCAGTACTTC.

This clonotype showed up just a few times. V usage is TRBV9 and J usage is TRBJ1-2; 9 positions match TRBD1. The length of the CDR3 is 13 residues. J was trimmed by 8 bases and V by 6 bases; bases with no gene match: 8. Per germline, CDR1 SGDLS and CDR2 YYNGEE. CDR3 sequence reads: CASTRQGVGGYTF. As DNA, the CDR3 is TGTGCCAGCACCCGACAGGGGGTAGGCGGCTACACCTTC.

In its sample, this clonotype was seen many times. V usage is TRBV7-2 and J usage is TRBJ2-1; D may be TRBD1 or TRBD2 (5 bases each). The CDR3 is 15 amino acids. Per germline, CDR1 SGHTA and CDR2 FQGNSA. V lost 5 bases and J lost 8, with 19 bases in between. The CDR3 nucleotides read TGTGCCAGCAGCCTTGACGGGGCGGTGATTTATGAGCAGTTCTTC. Protein product: CASSLDGAVIYEQFF.

This clonotype appeared many times. The chain employs TRBV7-2 and TRBJ2-5; D gene ambiguous. V lost 1 base, J lost 5 bases, and 5 bases lay in between. Germline V gives CDR1 SGHTA, CDR2 FQGNSA. This CDR3 has 12 amino acids. This CDR3 reads CASSLVGETQYF. CDR3 sequence (DNA): TGTGCCAGCAGCTTAGTAGGGGAGACCCAGTACTTC.

This clonotype was counted a few times. The chain uses TRBV5-4 and TRBJ2-7, with 7 bases that match TRBD1. This CDR3 spans 13 amino acids. Germline V gives CDR1 SGHNT, CDR2 YYREEE (reference sequence). Trimming removed 4 bases from V and 3 bases from J; junction bases left unmatched: 4. The CDR3 spells CASSPGQCYEQYV. The CDR3 bases are TGTGCCAGCAGCCCGGGACAGTGCTACGAGCAGTACGTC.

This clonotype came up a few times. The rearrangement links TRBV28 to TRBJ2-5, with 8 positions matching TRBD1. The V and J ends lost 2 bases and 5 bases, in that order; junction bases with no gene match: 4. Per the germline V gene, CDR1 is MDHEN and CDR2 is SYDVKM. This CDR3 has 14 residues. The DNA of the CDR3 is TGTGCCAGCAGTTTAGAACAGGGGGGCGAGACCCAGTACTTC. Translating gives CASSLEQGGETQYF.

This clonotype was picked up a small number of times. The chain joins TRBV15 to TRBJ1-2, with unresolved D. Trimming took off 6 bases at V and 2 bases at J, with 10 bases between the two ends. Germline V lookup: CDR1 LNHNV, CDR2 YYDKDF (reference sequence). The CDR3 totals 13 residues. CDR3 sequence: CATSIDTNYGYTF. The CDR3 coding sequence is TGTGCCACCAGTATCGACACGAACTATGGCTACACCTTC.

The chain combines TRBV20-1 with TRBJ1-4; D remains unclear. The V end was cut by 5 bases, the J end by 0 bases, with 7 bases between. The CDR3 spans 13 residues. The germline V gene has CDR1 DFQATT and CDR2 SNEGSKA (reference sequence). The CDR3 coding sequence is TGCAGTGCTCCGCTTGCAACTAATGAAAAACTGTTTTTT. Encoded protein: CSAPLATNEKLFF.

The table lists this clonotype with many counts. The CDR3 protein is CASSPLGRNTEAFF. CDR3 bases: TGTGCCAGCAGTCCCTTGGGTAGGAACACTGAAGCTTTCTTT. The chain recombines TRBV27 with TRBJ1-1; D is undetermined. The CDR3 is made up of 14 amino acids. Deletions cut 5 bases from V and 1 base from J, with 11 bases between. The germline V gene has CDR1 MNHEY and CDR2 SMNVEV (reference sequence).

This clonotype was found a few times. The rearrangement joins TRBV4-3 to TRBJ2-3; D ambiguous. The CDR3 spans 15 residues. V lost 0 bases, J lost 4 bases, and 11 bases lay in between. The germline V gene has CDR1 LGHNA and CDR2 YSLEER. CDR3 sequence (DNA): TGCGCCAGCAGCCAAGACATGTATCTTCCAGATACGCAGTATTTT. This encodes CASSQDMYLPDTQYF.

The chain uses TRBV5-4 and TRBJ2-5; 10 bases align to TRBD2. Germline V CDR1 and CDR2: SGHNT, YYREEE (reference sequence). Trimming at V came to 2 bases and at J to 9 bases, leaving 7 bases not matched to a gene. The CDR3 spans 14 residues. CDR3 region: CASSLSGGGTSQYF. The CDR3 DNA is TGTGCCAGCAGCTTAAGCGGGGGGGGCACGTCCCAGTACTTC.

The J gene is TRBJ2-3, the V gene TRBV2, with 7 bases that match TRBD1. Per germline, CDR1 SNHLY and CDR2 FYNNEI. CDR3 length: 13 residues. V was pared by 10 bases and J by 7 bases, with 11 bases of the junction left unmatched. CDR3 nucleotide sequence: TGTGCCACCTCGACAGGGATCCTATATACGCAGTATTTT. It encodes CATSTGILYTQYF.

As regards this clonotype: This may arise from a read error, as a much more abundant clone is one base away. V is TRBV5-1 and J is TRBJ2-2, with 9 nucleotides matching TRBD2. This CDR3 region has 15 residues. The J segment lost 4 bases and the V segment lost 4 bases, leaving 5 bases of the junction unmatched. Germline values: CDR1 SGHRS, CDR2 YFSETQ. The CDR3 reads CASSLGLAFTGELFF. The CDR3 DNA sequence: TGCGCCAGCAGCCTGGGACTAGCCTTCACCGGGGAGCTGTTTTTT. Full variable domain (missing parts from reference TRBV5-1 and TRBJ2-2): KAGVTQTPRYLIKTRGQQVTLSCSPISGHRSVSWYQQTPGQGLQFLFEYFSETQRNKGNFPGRFSGRQFSNSRSEMNVSTLELGDSALYLCASSLGLAFTGELFFGEGSRLTVL.

This clonotype has ten or more counts. The rearrangement links TRBV5-5 to TRBJ2-2, with D perhaps given as TRBD1 or TRBD2 (6 bases each). The germline V gene encodes CDR1 SGHKS and CDR2 YYEKEE (reference sequence). The ends were cut back, 4 bases at V and 5 bases at J, with 18 bases in the middle. The CDR3 runs to 16 residues. CDR3 DNA: TGTGCCAGCAGCACCGTTTTGGGGGGCGGGACCGGGGAGCTGTTTTTT. Its translation: CASSTVLGGGTGELFF.

The chain combines TRBV6-5 with TRBJ1-2; 8 bases match TRBD1. The germline V gene encodes CDR1 MNHEY and CDR2 SVGAGI. The CDR3 contains 13 residues. Trimming removed 4 bases from V and 8 bases from J; junction bases left unmatched: 6. The DNA of the CDR3 is TGTGCCAGCAGTTTTCAGGGGGCCAAGGGCTACACCTTC. Translation gives CASSFQGAKGYTF.

This clonotype has ten or more counts. The DNA for the CDR3 is TGTGCCAGCAGCTCGGGACAGGGGAATCAGCCCCAGCATTTT. Its translation: CASSSGQGNQPQHF. This chain connects TRBV7-2 to TRBJ1-5; 10 nucleotides align to TRBD1. This CDR3 comprises 14 residues. Trimming removed 4 bases from V and 4 bases from J; junction bases left unmatched: 1. Germline loops: CDR1 SGHTA, CDR2 FQGNSA.

This rearrangement joins TRBV4-2 to TRBJ2-5; 9 bases match TRBD1. The germline CDR1 and CDR2 sequences are LGHNA and YNFKEQ. Trimming took 0 bases from V and 4 from J; bases not matched to a gene: 9. This CDR3 contains 17 residues. In DNA form, the CDR3 reads TGTGCCAGCAGCCAAGATTGGGTGACAGGGGGACGAGAGACCCAGTACTTC. Translating gives CASSQDWVTGGRETQYF.